One and the same sample provided the 17 T cell receptor beta chains below, sequenced in a study of cytomegalovirus exposure and HLA in healthy donors. PCR amplification relied on 60 Vbeta primers (plus 13 Jbeta primers). The table came from immunoSEQ multiplex PCR; TCRdb's copy has only in-frame clones and leaves some out. The sample contains 90,000 to 130,000 clones, about 73% of which appear only once. The sequenced material came from PBMCs. These receptors came from a woman aged 25 to 45 in good health and CMV-seronegative.

This clone was seen once. The chain recombines TRBV28 with TRBJ1-6; tentatively, D is TRBD1 (5 bases). Germline-derived CDR1 and CDR2 are MDHEN and SYDVKM. Between the trimmed V and J ends, which lost 5 bases and 0 bases, there was a span of 11 bases. This CDR3 contains 16 residues. The CDR3 reads CASSGAGRSYNSPLHF. The CDR3 nucleotides read TGTGCCAGCAGTGGGGCTGGGCGCTCCTATAATTCACCCCTCCACTTT.

The V and J genes are TRBV28 and TRBJ2-5, with 7 bases matching TRBD1. J lost 0 bases, V lost 7 bases, and 8 bases had no gene match. Germline V gives CDR1 MDHEN, CDR2 SYDVKM. This CDR3 is 15 amino acids long. DNA of the CDR3: TGTGCCAGCAAGCTCCGGGACAGACACCAAGAGACCCAGTACTTC. Translating gives CASKLRDRHQETQYF.

The V call is TRBV4-1, the J call TRBJ1-2, with 8 bases lining up with TRBD1. The CDR3 length is 16 residues. With V trimmed by 2 bases and J by 4 bases, 9 bases remained unmatched. Germline V gene data show CDR1 as MGHRA and CDR2 as YSYEKL. The CDR3 region has the DNA TGCGCCAGCAGCCAACAGGGACAGGCAAACCTCTATGGCTACACCTTC. Translation: CASSQQGQANLYGYTF.

V is TRBV16 and J is TRBJ2-3; weak D call: TRBD2 (6 bases). Trimming pared 4 bases from V and 4 bases from J, leaving 12 bases between. Germline loops: CDR1 KGHSY, CDR2 FQNENV. The CDR3 is made up of 14 amino acids. For the CDR3, the DNA is TGTGCCAGCAGCCTTCCCGGGGGACCAGATACGCAGTATTTT. Translated: CASSLPGGPDTQYF.

This chain joins TRBV4-3 and TRBJ2-7; tentative D call: TRBD2 (6 bases). CDR3 size: 15 residues. Trimming left V 3 bases short and J 1 base short, with 13 bases between. CDR1 LGHNA and CDR2 YSLEER come from the germline V gene. CDR3 bases: TGCGCCAGCAGCCAGATCCTAGCGCCTTCCTACGAGCAGTACTTC. Amino acids: CASSQILAPSYEQYF.

This rearrangement joins TRBV2 to TRBJ2-1; unclear D gene. In germline, CDR1 is SNHLY, CDR2 FYNNEI. The germline V and J ends were trimmed by 5 bases and 6 bases, with 8 bases remaining between them. The CDR3 consists of 12 residues. For the CDR3, the DNA is TGTGCCAGCAGTTACTACCCCAATGAGCAGTTCTTC. Translating gives CASSYYPNEQFF.

The rearrangement uses TRBV7-2 and TRBJ2-2, with a possible D match to TRBD2 (5 bases). CDR3 length: 16 amino acids. V lost 3 bases, J lost 4 bases, and 15 bases lay in between. From germline, CDR1 is SGHTA and CDR2 FQGNSA. The CDR3 loop reads CASSLSPPGITGELFF. CDR3 DNA: TGTGCCAGCAGCTTGAGCCCGCCCGGGATCACCGGGGAGCTGTTTTTT. Full variable domain (missing parts from reference TRBV7-2 and TRBJ2-2): GAGVSQSPSNKVTEKGKDVELRCDPISGHTALYWYRQSLGQGLEFLIYFQGNSAPDKSGLPSDRFSAERTGGSVSTLTIQRTQQEDSAVYLCASSLSPPGITGELFFGEGSRLTVL.

This sequence joins TRBV7-9 and TRBJ2-7; D is undetermined. The germline V and J ends were trimmed by 5 bases and 0 bases, with 8 bases remaining between them. Germline assignment: CDR1 SEHNR and CDR2 FQNEAQ (reference sequence). This CDR3 has 13 residues. In DNA form, the CDR3 reads TGTGCCAGCAGCGCCCGGAGCTCCTACGAGCAGTACTTC. This sequence encodes CASSARSSYEQYF. Looking up the rest from reference TRBV7-9 and TRBJ2-7 gives the full variable domain: DTGVSQNPRHKITKRGQNVTFRCDPISEHNRLYWYRQTLGQGPEFLTYFQNEAQLEKSRLLSDRFSAERPKGSFSTLEIQRTEQGDSAMYLCASSARSSYEQYFGPGTRLTVT.

In this sample, this clone turned up once. The chain uses TRBV29-1 and TRBJ2-1, with D possibly TRBD2 on 5 matching bases. The germline CDR1 and CDR2 sequences are SQVTM and ANQGSEA. This CDR3 has 15 amino acids. Trimming cost V 4 bases and J 3 bases, with 16 bases left between them. The CDR3 bases are TGCAGCGTTGTGGGAGTGCTGGGGAACTACAATGAGCAGTTCTTC. Translated, it gives CSVVGVLGNYNEQFF.

V is TRBV29-1 and J is TRBJ1-2; D is uncertain. V was clipped by 3 bases and J by 0 bases, with 8 bases between them. CDR1 SQVTM and CDR2 ANQGSEA come from the germline V gene. The CDR3 loop spans 13 amino acids. CDR3 residues: CSVEVRSNYGYTF. The CDR3 region has the DNA TGCAGCGTTGAGGTCAGATCTAACTATGGCTACACCTTC.

The chain combines TRBV18 with TRBJ1-6, with 8 bases lining up with TRBD1. With V trimmed by 3 bases and J by 8 bases, 6 bases remained unmatched. The CDR3 spans 15 residues. CDR1 KGHSH and CDR2 LQKENI come from the germline V gene. The CDR3 nucleotides read TGTGCCAGCTCACCGTTCGACAGGGGATATTCACCCCTCCACTTT. Amino acid sequence: CASSPFDRGYSPLHF.

The V call is TRBV19, the J call TRBJ1-5; D gene ambiguous. The germline gives CDR1 LNHDA, CDR2 SQIVND (reference sequence). V was clipped by 4 bases and J by 0 bases, with 10 bases between them. This CDR3 contains 15 residues. The CDR3 nucleotides read TGTGCCAGTAGTACCCGGACTCATAGCAATCAGCCCCAGCATTTT. Its translation: CASSTRTHSNQPQHF.

The V and J genes are TRBV4-1 and TRBJ2-1; 8 nucleotides agree with TRBD2. After removal of 1 base from V and 4 bases from J, the junction contained 3 bases not matched to a gene. The germline V gene encodes CDR1 MGHRA and CDR2 YSYEKL. The CDR3 contains 15 residues. The CDR3 coding sequence is TGCGCCAGCAGCCAAGCGGGAGGGGGTTACAATGAGCAGTTCTTC. This encodes CASSQAGGGYNEQFF.

The V call is TRBV2, the J call TRBJ2-1; 7 nucleotides align to TRBD2. The CDR3 sequence is 16 residues long. After removal of 6 bases from V and 0 bases from J, the junction contained 8 bases not matched to a gene. The germline gives CDR1 SNHLY, CDR2 FYNNEI. DNA for the CDR3: TGTGCCAGCAGACCCGATAGCGGGCTCTCCTACAATGAGCAGTTCTTC. Protein: CASRPDSGLSYNEQFF. Variable domain in full (rest from reference TRBV2 and TRBJ2-1): EPEVTQTPSHQVTQMGQEVILRCVPISNHLYFYWYRQILGQKVEFLVSFYNNEISEKSEIFDDQFSVERPDGSNFTLKIRSTKLEDSAMYFCASRPDSGLSYNEQFFGPGTRLTVL.

CDR3 region: CASSRTGAANEKLFF. The CDR3 DNA is TGTGCCAGCAGTCGGACAGGGGCGGCTAATGAAAAACTGTTTTTT. V and J are TRBV28 and TRBJ1-4; 9 nucleotides align to TRBD1. Germline loops: CDR1 MDHEN, CDR2 SYDVKM. The CDR3 covers 15 residues. The junction had 4 bases not matched to a gene; V was cut back by 5 bases and J by 3 bases.

The CDR3 nucleotides are TGTGCCAGTCGCCAGGACTTTAGCAATCAGCCCCAGCATTTT. Protein sequence: CASRQDFSNQPQHF. The chain uses TRBV19 and TRBJ1-5; D not resolved. The V end was cut by 8 bases, the J end by 0 bases, with 11 bases between. Germline CDR1 and CDR2: LNHDA and SQIVND (reference sequence). The CDR3 contains 14 residues.

This clone has just a few counts. The DNA of the CDR3 is TGTGCCAGCTCATCCCATCCCGGGAAGTATTTT. Translated: CASSSHPGKYF. V gene TRBV5-4 combines with J gene TRBJ2-3, with a possible D match to TRBD2 (5 bases). V shed 7 bases and J shed 13 bases, with 16 bases lying between them. CDR1 SGHNT and CDR2 YYREEE come from the germline V gene (reference sequence). This CDR3 contains 11 residues.